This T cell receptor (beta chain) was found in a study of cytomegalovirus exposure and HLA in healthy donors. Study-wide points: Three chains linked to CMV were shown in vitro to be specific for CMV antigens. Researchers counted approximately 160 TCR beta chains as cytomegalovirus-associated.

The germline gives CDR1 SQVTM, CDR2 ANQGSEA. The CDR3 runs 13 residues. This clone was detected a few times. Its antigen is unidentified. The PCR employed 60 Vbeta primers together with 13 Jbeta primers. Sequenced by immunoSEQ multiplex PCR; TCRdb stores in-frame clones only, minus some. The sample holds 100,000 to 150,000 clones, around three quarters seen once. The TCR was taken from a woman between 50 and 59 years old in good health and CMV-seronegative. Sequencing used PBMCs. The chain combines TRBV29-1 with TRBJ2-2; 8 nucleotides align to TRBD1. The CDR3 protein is CSYGQGTTGELFF. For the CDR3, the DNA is TGCAGTTACGGACAGGGAACCACCGGGGAGCTGTTTTTT.